This TCR beta chain was sequenced for a study of T cells after posttransplantation cyclophosphamide. Germline V CDR1 and CDR2: GTSNPN, SVGIG (reference sequence). The CDR3 extends over 14 amino acids. V was clipped by 1 base and J by 3 bases; unmatched bases: 4. TCRdb keeps only in-frame clones here, not all; method: immunoSEQ multiplex PCR. The sample contains about 52,000 clones, 94% of which appear only once. V and J are TRBV30 and TRBJ1-1; 8 nucleotides align to TRBD1. This TCR was sampled from a woman aged 25 to 45 in good health and a related stem cell transplant donor. The sample taken for sequencing was PBMCs. The CDR3, as DNA: TGTGCCTGGAGTGACGGGACAGGTCACACTGAAGCTTTCTTT. Translating it yields CAWSDGTGHTEAFF.